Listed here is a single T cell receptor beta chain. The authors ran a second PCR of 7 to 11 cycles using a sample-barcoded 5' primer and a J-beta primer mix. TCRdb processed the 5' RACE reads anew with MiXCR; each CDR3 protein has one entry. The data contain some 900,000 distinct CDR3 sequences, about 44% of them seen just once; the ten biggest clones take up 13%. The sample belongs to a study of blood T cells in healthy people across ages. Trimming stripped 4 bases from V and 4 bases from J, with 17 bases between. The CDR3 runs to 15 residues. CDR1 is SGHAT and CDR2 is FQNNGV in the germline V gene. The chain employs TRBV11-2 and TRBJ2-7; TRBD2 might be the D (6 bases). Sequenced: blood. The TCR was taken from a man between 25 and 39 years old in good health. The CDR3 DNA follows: TGTGCCAGCAGCTCTAACCCCCTTGGGGGGTACGAGCAGTACTTC. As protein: CASSSNPLGGYEQYF.